Sequencing of this T cell receptor (beta chain) was carried out in a study of blood T cell repertoires in COVID-19. Germline values: CDR1 MNHNS, CDR2 SASEGT. This CDR3 has 15 residues. Trimming removed 1 base from V and 5 bases from J; junction bases left unmatched: 7. Authors' methods: Counts of nucleated cells, estimated from reference gene primer amplification, were obtained. TCRdb's table, derived via immunoSEQ multiplex PCR, lists solely in-frame clones and lacks some. V, J and clone size reflect that table, while D and trimming were determined from the DNA. The sample has about 160,000 clones, 81% seen once; the top ten hold approximately 10%.

This sequence joins TRBV6-1 and TRBJ2-5; 7 nucleotides agree with TRBD1. Sequencing used peripheral blood. This clonotype was sampled from a man aged 55 to 70 with active or convalescent COVID-19. CDR3 amino acids: CASSEDEGAQETQYF. The CDR3 coding sequence is TGTGCCAGCAGTGAAGATGAGGGGGCGCAGGAGACCCAGTACTTC.